This T cell receptor (beta chain) stems from a study of blood T cell repertoires in COVID-19. Produced via immunoSEQ multiplex PCR; TCRdb's table is partial and in-frame only. The data show approximately 42,000 clones, around three quarters seen once. Germline-derived CDR1 and CDR2 are SGHRS and YFSETQ. V lost 0 bases to trimming and J lost 4 bases, with 11 bases between them. The CDR3 length is 15 residues. Sample: peripheral blood. This rearrangement joins TRBV5-1 to TRBJ2-1; a possible D gene is TRBD2 (5 bases). The clonotype originates from an elderly man with acute or convalescent COVID-19. As DNA, the CDR3 is TGCGCCAGCAGCTTGGGACGGGCGGGTTACAATGAGCAGTTCTTC. Protein sequence: CASSLGRAGYNEQFF. Based on the CDR3 plus reference TRBV5-1 and TRBJ2-1, the full variable domain is KAGVTQTPRYLIKTRGQQVTLSCSPISGHRSVSWYQQTPGQGLQFLFEYFSETQRNKGNFPGRFSGRQFSNSRSEMNVSTLELGDSALYLCASSLGRAGYNEQFFGPGTRLTVL.